What follows describes a single T cell receptor (beta chain). No antigen is known for it. Per-base quality was not reported, and no clone a single base away is much larger than it. The data were obtained in a study of persistence of HIV-infected CD4 T cells (TCRdb year 2020). About the full investigation: The median time participants had been on suppressive ART was about eight years. Peripheral blood samples of up to about 200 mL were collected at multiple time points, except for a couple of participants, who underwent leukapheresis at a single time point. The study isolated CMV- and HIV-1 Gag-responding CD4+ T cells from ART-treated individuals to examine antigen-driven clonal expansion of HIV-1-infected cells. Cross-participant TCR cluster analysis included 8 or 9 participants for CMV and more than five participants for Gag. Proviral sequencing was used to assess clonality among infected cells, whereas TCRbeta sequencing gauged the clonality of all cells within each sorted population. Anti-CD3/anti-CD28 stimulation activated a higher proportion of cells, with a lower memory fraction, than antigen stimulation.

CDR1 SGHTS and CDR2 YDEGEE were looked up in the germline V gene. V is pared back by 4 bases and J by 5 bases, with 21 bases lying between the germline termini. The CDR3 measures 16 amino acids from cysteine to phenylalanine. CDR3 DNA is the only sequence kept; it has 48 bases, read in frame from the first base. TCRbeta repertoires were sequenced from genomic DNA with the immunoSEQ hsTCRB assay version 4 in survey mode. Genomic DNA was diluted to 10 ng/uL, using up to 1 ug per sample for TCRbeta sequencing. Per the source publication's procedure: TCRbeta data were analyzed in ImmunoSeq Analyzer 3.0, with diversity computed on productive nucleotide rearrangements. Lower-bound TCR diversity was estimated with the improved Chao index, and clonality with the Gini coefficient using the Immunarch R package. Different nucleotide rearrangements encoding the same CDR3beta amino acid sequence were treated as distinct clonotypes. Differential abundance analysis found TCRbeta sequences that were significantly enriched in antigen-responding cells compared with anti-CD3/anti-CD28-activated cells. GLIPH2 grouped TCRs by predicted peptide-MHC specificity, both within each participant and across combined participant data sets. Entries here come from immuneACCESS through TCRdb and include only in-frame sequences with V and J called. Some clones fail to appear in such tables; in the studies checked, an unresolved V gene covers under half of the shortfall, and the cause of the remainder is unknown. V, J and clone size were drawn from that table, and D and trimming were deduced from the DNA. This sample has tens of thousands of clones in its table, and about 87% of those were observed once. Approximately 0.5% of the sample is taken by the ten largest.

This specimen's treatment or condition label, per the study, means: suppressive antiretroviral therapy. Cells were stimulated with anti-CD3/anti-CD28 magnetic beads as a nonspecific positive control representing the CD4+ T cell repertoire. Sorting of responding CD4+ T cells was based on upregulation of both CD40 ligand and CD69. HIV-1-infected adults in whom suppressive ART had been started during chronic infection were enrolled as participants. Participants had undetectable plasma HIV-1 RNA below 50 copies/mL for at least 4 years. To be included, a participant needed positive CMV serology and a CD4+ T cell count above 400 cells/uL. Before stimulation, PBMCs were isolated using density centrifugation and depleted of CD8+ T cells. For roughly 18 hours, CD8-depleted PBMCs were stimulated with anti-CD28/CD49d costimulation, a CD40-blocking antibody, and enfuvirtide, which was added to prevent new infections. Cell sorting was done on a Beckman Coulter MoFlo Legacy or XDP sorter, and dead cells were excluded with propidium iodide. For samples with more than one million cells, genomic DNA was extracted with the QIAamp DNA Mini Kit, and for all other samples the Quick-DNA Microprep Kit was used.

Points the paper makes about the study in general: TCRbeta richness in CMV- and Gag-responding cells was significantly lower than in anti-CD3/anti-CD28-responding cells; CMV-responding cells had higher oligoclonality than CD3/CD28-stimulated and Gag-responding cells. Antigen-responding cells were enriched for degenerate expanded CDR3beta sequences, which suggests convergent selection of CD4+ responses to CMV and Gag. Within the same sorted populations, TCR oligoclonality correlated with proviral oligoclonality. Few individuals were included in the study, and only a limited range of antigens was tested. Because the TCR analyses were done in bulk, restricting them to just the rare CMV-responding cells that actually carried HIV-1 proviruses was not possible.

The sample here was CD4+ T cells sorted from PBMCs after approximately 18-hour stimulation, taken from a patient who received antiretroviral therapy. The cell subset or site label, as the study defines it: CD40L+CD69+ CD4 T cells responding to anti-CD3/anti-CD28 beads, representing the overall repertoire. This TCR derives from an adult woman with HIV who was CMV-seropositive. The rearrangement combines TRBV5-8 with TRBJ1-2; TRBD1 is possibly the D segment (6 matching bases). The nucleotide sequence is TGTGCCAGCAGCGCGGGGACATTAAATAGCCGGTATGGCTACACCTTC. This is translated as CASSAGTLNSRYGYTF. The entire variable domain, with the stretches around the CDR3 drawn from the reference TRBV5-8 and TRBJ1-2 proteins, is EAGVTQSPTHLIKTRGQQATLRCSPISGHTSVYWYQQALGLGLQFLLWYDEGEERNRGNFPPRFSGRQFPNYSSELNVNALELEDSALYLCASSAGTLNSRYGYTFGSGTRLTVV.